This is a list of T cell receptor beta chains from one sample in a study of blood T cell repertoires in COVID-19. Libraries were prepared by immunoSEQ multiplex PCR; TCRdb keeps only in-frame clonotypes and omits some of them. The sample holds roughly 200,000 clones, nearly 90% seen once. Sequencing was done on a sample of peripheral blood. The receptors were sampled from a woman in her late teens or twenties who had recovered from COVID-19. Each CDR3 is given with its conserved first and last residue. D genes are given only for firm matches.

TRBV12-3/TRBV12-4	TRBJ2-7	NA	TGTGCCAGCGCCGGAACTAGCCCGCAATGGCAGTACTTC	CASAGTSPQWQYF
TRBV23-1	TRBJ1-1	NA	TGCGCCAGCAGTCACGGTCTTTTAAACACTGAAGCTTTCTTT	CASSHGLLNTEAFF
TRBV7-2	TRBJ1-2	NA	TGTGCCAGCAGCTTATCGGCAGGCCAGCTCTATGGCTACACCTTC	CASSLSAGQLYGYTF
TRBV24-1	TRBJ2-7	NA	TGTGCCACCAGTGATTCAATCCACGAGCAGTACTTC	CATSDSIHEQYF
TRBV5-5	TRBJ1-2	TRBD1	TGTGCCAGCAACGATCGACGACAGGGGGTGCATGGCTACACCTTC	CASNDRRQGVHGYTF
TRBV6-2/TRBV6-3	TRBJ2-7	TRBD2	TGTGCCAGCAGTTATGGGACTAGCGGAGGCTGGAGTCGGGACGAGCAGTACTTC	CASSYGTSGGWSRDEQYF
TRBV25-1	TRBJ2-5	TRBD2	TGTGCCAGCAGTGAACCTAGCGGGAGGGAGACCCAGTACTTC	CASSEPSGRETQYF
TRBV7-2	TRBJ1-5	NA	TGTGCCAGCAGCTCCGCGGGATATAGCAATCAGCCCCAGCATTTT	CASSSAGYSNQPQHF
TRBV6-2/TRBV6-3	TRBJ2-1	NA	TGTGCCAGCAGTTACCGGCGGAACGCCCGGGGCAATGAGCAGTTCTTC	CASSYRRNARGNEQFF
TRBV19	TRBJ1-5	NA	TGTGCCAGTAGTCACAGGGAAGGGAGCAATCAGCCCCAGCATTTT	CASSHREGSNQPQHF
TRBV3-1/TRBV3-2	TRBJ2-1	TRBD2	TGTGCCAGCAGCGCCGACCTAGCGGGCCAGCAGTTCTTC	CASSADLAGQQFF
TRBV9	TRBJ2-2	TRBD2	TGTGCCAGCAGCGTACCCCCAGGGAGGGACACCGGGGAGCTGTTTTTT	CASSVPPGRDTGELFF